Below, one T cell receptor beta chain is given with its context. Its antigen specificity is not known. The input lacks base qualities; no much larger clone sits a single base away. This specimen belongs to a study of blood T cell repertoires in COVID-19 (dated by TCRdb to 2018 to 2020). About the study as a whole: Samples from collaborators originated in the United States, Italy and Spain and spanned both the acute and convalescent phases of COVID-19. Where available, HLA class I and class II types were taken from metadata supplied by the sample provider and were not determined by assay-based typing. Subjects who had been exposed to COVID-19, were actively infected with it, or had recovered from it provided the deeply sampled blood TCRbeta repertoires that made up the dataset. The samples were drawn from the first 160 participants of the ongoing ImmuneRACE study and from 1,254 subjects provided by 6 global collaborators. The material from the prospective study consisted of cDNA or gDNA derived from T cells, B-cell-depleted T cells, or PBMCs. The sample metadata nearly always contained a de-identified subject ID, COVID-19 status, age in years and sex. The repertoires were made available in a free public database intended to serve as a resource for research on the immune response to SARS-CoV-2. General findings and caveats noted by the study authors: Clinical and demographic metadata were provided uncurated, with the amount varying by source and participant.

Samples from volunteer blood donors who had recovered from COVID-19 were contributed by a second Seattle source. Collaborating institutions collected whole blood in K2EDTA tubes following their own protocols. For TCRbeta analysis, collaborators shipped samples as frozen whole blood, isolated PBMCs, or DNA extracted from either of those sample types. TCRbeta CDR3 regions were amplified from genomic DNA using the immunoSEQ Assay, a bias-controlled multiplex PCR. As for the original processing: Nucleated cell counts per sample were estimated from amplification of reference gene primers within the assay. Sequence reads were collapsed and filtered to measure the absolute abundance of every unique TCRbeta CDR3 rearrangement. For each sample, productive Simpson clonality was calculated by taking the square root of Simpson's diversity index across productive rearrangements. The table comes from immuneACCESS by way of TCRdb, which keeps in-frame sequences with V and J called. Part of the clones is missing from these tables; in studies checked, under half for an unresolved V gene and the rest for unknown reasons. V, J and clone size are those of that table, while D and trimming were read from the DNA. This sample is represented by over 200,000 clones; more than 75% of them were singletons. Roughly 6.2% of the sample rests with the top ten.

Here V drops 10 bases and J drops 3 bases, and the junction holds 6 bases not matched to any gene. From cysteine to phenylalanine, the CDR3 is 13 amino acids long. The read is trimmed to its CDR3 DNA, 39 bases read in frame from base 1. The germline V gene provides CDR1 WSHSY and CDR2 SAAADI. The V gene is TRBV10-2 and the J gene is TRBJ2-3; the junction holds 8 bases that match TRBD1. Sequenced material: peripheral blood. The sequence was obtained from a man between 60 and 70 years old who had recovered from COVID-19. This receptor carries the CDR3 CATRDRLTDTQYF. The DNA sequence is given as TGCGCCACCCGGGACAGGCTAACAGATACGCAGTATTTT.